The source of this T cell receptor beta chain is a study of blood T cell repertoires in COVID-19. Across the whole study: Donors in the United States, Italy and Spain gave samples during acute or convalescent COVID-19. PBMCs, B-cell-depleted T cells, or T cells were the source of the cDNA or gDNA that made up the material.

How the authors handled the data: Amplified reference gene primers provided the basis for estimating nucleated cell counts. Clones were sequenced by immunoSEQ multiplex PCR, and TCRdb holds only the in-frame ones, with some missing. V and J calls and clone size are those listed in that table; D and trimming were worked out from the DNA. The data hold fewer than 300,000 clones, with more than 75% observed a single time. Researchers sorted participants into cohorts using their self-reported clinical history. CDR3 length: 16 amino acids. V was shortened by 0 bases and J by 2 bases, with 14 bases between the two germline ends. CDR1 is LGHDT, CDR2 YNNKEL, per germline (reference sequence).

The sequence was collected from a woman in her 40s with acute COVID-19. The gene calls are TRBV3-1 (or the pseudogene TRBV3-2) and TRBJ2-7; D perhaps matches TRBD2 (5 bases). Sequencing was performed on PBMCs or T cells enriched from blood (not recorded which). CDR3 sequence (DNA): TGTGCCAGCAGCCAAGAGGTTCTAGCTGGTGCCTACGAGCAGTACTTC. Translation: CASSQEVLAGAYEQYF.